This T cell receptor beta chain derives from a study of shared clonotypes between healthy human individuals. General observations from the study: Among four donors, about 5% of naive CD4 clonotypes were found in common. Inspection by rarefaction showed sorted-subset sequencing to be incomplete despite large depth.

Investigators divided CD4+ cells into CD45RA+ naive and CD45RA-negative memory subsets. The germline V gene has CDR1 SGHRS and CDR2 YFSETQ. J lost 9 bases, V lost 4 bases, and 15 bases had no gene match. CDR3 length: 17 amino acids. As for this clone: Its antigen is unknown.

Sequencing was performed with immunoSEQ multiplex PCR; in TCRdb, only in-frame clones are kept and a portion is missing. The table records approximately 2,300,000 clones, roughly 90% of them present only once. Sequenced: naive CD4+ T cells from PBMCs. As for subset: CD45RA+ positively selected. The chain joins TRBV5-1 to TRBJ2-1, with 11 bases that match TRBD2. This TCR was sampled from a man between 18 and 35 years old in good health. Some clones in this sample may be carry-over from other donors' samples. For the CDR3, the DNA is TGCGCCAGCAGCCCCGGAGATGCTAGCGGGAGGTCTACTGAGCAGTTCTTC. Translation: CASSPGDASGRSTEQFF.